Shown below are 18 T cell receptor beta chains from a single sample sequenced in a study of T cells after somatic rescue of genetic block. Clones were sequenced by immunoSEQ multiplex PCR, and TCRdb holds only the in-frame ones, with some missing. The sample shows around 64,000 clones, about 91% of them seen only once. Specimen: peripheral blood mononuclear cells (PBMCs). These receptors all stem from a middle-aged man.

The V call is TRBV6-1, the J call TRBJ2-1, with D hard to call. V was clipped by 7 bases and J by 8 bases, with 12 bases between them. From germline, CDR1 is MNHNS and CDR2 SASEGT. The CDR3 is made up of 12 amino acids. This CDR3 reads CASTRLVHEQFF. DNA for the CDR3: TGTGCCAGCACAAGATTGGTCCATGAGCAGTTCTTC.

The CDR3 loop reads CASSLVGTEETQYF. The DNA for the CDR3 is TGTGCCAGCAGCTTAGTCGGGACAGAAGAGACCCAGTACTTC. V and J are TRBV7-9 and TRBJ2-5, with TRBD1 matching over 7 bases. Germline lookup yields CDR1 SEHNR and CDR2 FQNEAQ (reference sequence). CDR3 length: 14 residues. After removal of 1 base from V and 3 bases from J, the junction contained 2 bases not matched to a gene. Combining the CDR3 with reference TRBV7-9 and TRBJ2-5 gives the whole variable domain DTGVSQNPRHKITKRGQNVTFRCDPISEHNRLYWYRQTLGQGPEFLTYFQNEAQLEKSRLLSDRFSAERPKGSFSTLEIQRTEQGDSAMYLCASSLVGTEETQYFGPGTRLLVL.

This chain uses TRBV11-2 with TRBJ2-7; D gene ambiguous. CDR1 and CDR2 (germline): SGHAT, FQNNGV. V shed 4 bases and J shed 0 bases, with 13 bases lying between them. CDR3 size: 15 residues. The CDR3 sequence is CASSSAWVSSYEQYF. The DNA for the CDR3 is TGTGCCAGCAGCTCTGCATGGGTCAGCTCCTACGAGCAGTACTTC.

The CDR3 reads CASSFRQNTEAFF. CDR3 DNA: TGTGCCAGCAGCTTTCGGCAGAACACTGAAGCTTTCTTT. This chain links TRBV7-3 with TRBJ1-1, with no clear D. Trimming shortened V by 3 bases and J by 1 base, and 6 bases separated the two germline ends. The CDR3 length is 13 residues. Germline V gives CDR1 SGHTA, CDR2 FQGTGA.

V gene TRBV28 combines with J gene TRBJ2-2; D possibly matches TRBD1 or TRBD2 (5 bases each). This CDR3 has 14 residues. Trimming cost V 2 bases and J 6 bases, with 10 bases left between them. Germline-derived CDR1 and CDR2 are MDHEN and SYDVKM. CDR3 loop: CASSLIRGPGELFF. For the CDR3, the DNA is TGTGCCAGCAGTTTAATCCGGGGCCCCGGGGAGCTGTTTTTT.

V is TRBV28 and J is TRBJ1-3; D is possibly TRBD1 (6 bases). Germline-derived CDR1 and CDR2 are MDHEN and SYDVKM. Trimming shortened V by 4 bases and J by 2 bases, and 15 bases separated the two germline ends. This CDR3 is 16 amino acids long. In DNA form, the CDR3 reads TGTGCCAGCAGTTACTACAGGGTGTCGGCTGGAAACACCATATATTTT. Its protein is CASSYYRVSAGNTIYF.

This rearrangement joins TRBV9 to TRBJ2-5; a weak D match, TRBD1 (6 bases). Trimming stripped 3 bases from V and 3 bases from J, with 15 bases between. Per germline, CDR1 SGDLS and CDR2 YYNGEE. This CDR3 region has 15 residues. In nucleotides, the CDR3 is TGTGCCAGCAGCGAGGGGGTGGGCAGGGAAGAGACCCAGTACTTC. Translated, it gives CASSEGVGREETQYF.

The chain is built from TRBV7-2 and TRBJ1-5; D perhaps matches TRBD1 (6 bases). The CDR3 totals 15 residues. Trimming removed 5 bases from V and 6 bases from J, with 17 bases in between. Germline values: CDR1 SGHTA, CDR2 FQGNSA. The CDR3 DNA reads as TGTGCCAGCAGCAAGAACTCGGGGGCCGGTCAGCCCCAGCATTTT. Translating it yields CASSKNSGAGQPQHF. Complete variable domain (other parts from reference TRBV7-2 and TRBJ1-5): GAGVSQSPSNKVTEKGKDVELRCDPISGHTALYWYRQSLGQGLEFLIYFQGNSAPDKSGLPSDRFSAERTGGSVSTLTIQRTQQEDSAVYLCASSKNSGAGQPQHFGDGTRLSIL.

This clone was detected a few times. This chain uses TRBV7-9 with TRBJ1-6, with 8 positions matching TRBD1. From germline, CDR1 is SEHNR and CDR2 FQNEAQ (reference sequence). Trimming removed 4 bases from V and 2 bases from J; junction bases left unmatched: 4. The CDR3 loop spans 16 amino acids. The CDR3 nucleotides are TGTGCCAGCAGCTCAGGGGGCGGCGCCTATAATTCACCCCTCCACTTT. It yields the protein CASSSGGGAYNSPLHF.

The chain recombines TRBV18 with TRBJ1-2; 9 bases match TRBD1. J was trimmed by 6 bases and V by 7 bases; bases with no gene match: 6. Germline V CDR1 and CDR2: KGHSH, LQKENI. The CDR3 has 13 amino acids. CDR3 nucleotide sequence: TGTGCCAGCTACGGGAGGACAGGGGATGGCTACACCTTC. Translation gives CASYGRTGDGYTF.

This sequence joins TRBV4-1 and TRBJ2-7, with 10 bases lining up with TRBD2. The CDR3 runs to 15 residues. In germline, CDR1 is MGHRA, CDR2 YSYEKL. J gave up 1 base and V 6 bases, and 6 bases lay outside the gene matches. CDR3 sequence reads: CASSRPSGSSYEQYF. Written as DNA, the CDR3 is TGCGCCAGCAGTCGGCCTAGCGGGAGTTCCTACGAGCAGTACTTC.

This rearrangement joins TRBV28 to TRBJ2-2, with 9 bases fitting TRBD1. J gave up 3 bases and V 7 bases, and 9 bases lay outside the gene matches. The germline V gene has CDR1 MDHEN and CDR2 SYDVKM. The CDR3 is 16 residues long. This chain's CDR3 is CASTKDRGTYTGELFF. The CDR3 bases are TGTGCCAGCACTAAAGACAGGGGGACGTACACCGGGGAGCTGTTTTTT.

This chain connects TRBV19 to TRBJ2-7; D gene uncertain. V shed 5 bases and J shed 0 bases, with 14 bases lying between them. CDR3 size: 15 residues. Germline CDR1 LNHDA, CDR2 SQIVND (reference sequence). CDR3 sequence reads: CASSLRPTPSYEQYF. As DNA, the CDR3 is TGTGCCAGTAGTCTCCGGCCTACACCCTCCTACGAGCAGTACTTC.

V is TRBV9 and J is TRBJ2-7; TRBD2 agrees at 12 bases. The length of the CDR3 is 17 residues. V shed 0 bases and J 0 bases; nucleotides not matched to a gene: 4. The V gene's germline CDR1 is SGDLS and CDR2 YYNGEE. CDR3 DNA sequence: TGTGCCAGCAGCGTAGGAGGGACTAGCGGGCCCTCCTACGAGCAGTACTTC. Translating gives CASSVGGTSGPSYEQYF. Together with reference TRBV9 and TRBJ2-7, the CDR3 gives the full variable domain: DSGVTQTPKHLITATGQRVTLRCSPRSGDLSVYWYQQSLDQGLQFLIQYYNGEERAKGNILERFSAQQFPDLHSELNLSSLELGDSALYFCASSVGGTSGPSYEQYFGPGTRLTVT.

This chain links TRBV7-7 with TRBJ2-7; 10 bases agree with TRBD1. CDR1 SSHAT and CDR2 FNYEAQ come from the germline V gene (reference sequence). V lost 5 bases, J lost 6 bases, and 7 bases stayed unmatched. CDR3 length: 14 amino acids. DNA for the CDR3: TGTGCCAGCAGCCTGGGGACAGGGGTGAGCGAGCAGTACTTC. Protein product: CASSLGTGVSEQYF.

This chain links TRBV9 with TRBJ2-5, with TRBD2 matching over 12 bases. Trimming cost V 0 bases and J 3 bases; bases outside gene matches: 3. The CDR3 length is 16 residues. The germline CDR1 and CDR2 sequences are SGDLS and YYNGEE. The CDR3 region has the DNA TGTGCCAGCAGCGTAGATCCTAGCGGGGGGGAAGAGACCCAGTACTTC. Protein product: CASSVDPSGGEETQYF.

As for this clone: At one of its ends the junction is not consistent with the germline gene, which may arise from a read error. This chain joins TRBV28 and TRBJ1-2, with D possibly being TRBD1 (5 bases). This CDR3 is 11 amino acids long. Germline-derived CDR1 and CDR2 are MDHEN and SYDVKM. This CDR3 is CATEGPGQGLF. CDR3 DNA: TGTGCCACCGAGGGGCCAGGGCAGGGCCTCTTC.

The chain carries TRBV7-9 and TRBJ2-1; 11 bases are a match to TRBD2. Germline trimming cut 4 bases from V and 3 bases from J; bases unmatched to any gene: 2. From germline, CDR1 is SEHNR and CDR2 FQNEAQ (reference sequence). This CDR3 region has 15 residues. CDR3 protein: CASSSTSGGYNEQFF. CDR3 in DNA: TGTGCCAGCAGCTCTACTAGCGGGGGCTACAATGAGCAGTTCTTC.